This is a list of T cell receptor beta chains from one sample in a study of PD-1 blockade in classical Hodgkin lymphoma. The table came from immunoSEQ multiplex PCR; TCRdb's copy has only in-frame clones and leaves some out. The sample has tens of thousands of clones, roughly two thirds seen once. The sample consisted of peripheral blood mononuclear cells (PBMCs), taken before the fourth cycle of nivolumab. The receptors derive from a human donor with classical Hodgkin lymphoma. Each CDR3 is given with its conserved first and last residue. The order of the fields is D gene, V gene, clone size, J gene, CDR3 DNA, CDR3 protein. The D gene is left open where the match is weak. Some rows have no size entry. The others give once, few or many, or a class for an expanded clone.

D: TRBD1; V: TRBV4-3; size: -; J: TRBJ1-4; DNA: TGCGCCAGCAGCCAAGATCAGACAGGGTCTAATGAAAAACTGTTTTTT; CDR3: CASSQDQTGSNEKLFF
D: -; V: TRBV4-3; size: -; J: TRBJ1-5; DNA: TGCGCCAGCAGCCCCCGATTAGGCGGACAGCCCCAGCATTTT; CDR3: CASSPRLGGQPQHF
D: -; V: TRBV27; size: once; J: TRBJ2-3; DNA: TGTGCCAGCAGTTTAGAACGGGTCACAGATACGCAGTATTTT; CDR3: CASSLERVTDTQYF
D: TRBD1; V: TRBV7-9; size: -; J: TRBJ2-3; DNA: TGTGCCAGCAGCTTAACAACAGGGGGGGATACGCAGTATTTT; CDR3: CASSLTTGGDTQYF
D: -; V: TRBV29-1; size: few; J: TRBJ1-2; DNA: TGCAGCGTTGAACGCGGGTATGGCTACACCTTC; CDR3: CSVERGYGYTF
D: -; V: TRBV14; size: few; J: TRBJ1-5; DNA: TGTGCCAGCAGCCAAGATGGGGGGCTCAGCAATCAGCCCCAGCATTTT; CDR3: CASSQDGGLSNQPQHF
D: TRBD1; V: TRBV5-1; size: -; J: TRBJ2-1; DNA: TGCGCCAGCAGCTCGCCCGGACAGGGTTTCAATGAGCAGTTCTTC; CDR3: CASSSPGQGFNEQFF
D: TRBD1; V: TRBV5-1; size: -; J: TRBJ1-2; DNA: TGCGCCAGCAGCCAGGGACAGGGGAACTATGGCTACACCTTC; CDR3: CASSQGQGNYGYTF
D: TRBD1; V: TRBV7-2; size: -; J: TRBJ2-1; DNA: TGTGCCAGCAGCTCAGACACAGGGGGGAAGCAGTTCTTC; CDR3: CASSSDTGGKQFF
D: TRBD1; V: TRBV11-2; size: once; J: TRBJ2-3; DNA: TGTGCCAGCAGCTTCAGGGGGTCTGGCACAGATACGCAGTATTTT; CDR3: CASSFRGSGTDTQYF
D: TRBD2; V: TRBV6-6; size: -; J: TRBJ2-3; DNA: TGTGCCAGCATACCCGGGACTAGCGGGTGGGATACGCAGTATTTT; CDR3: CASIPGTSGWDTQYF
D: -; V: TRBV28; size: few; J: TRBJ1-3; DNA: TGTGCCAGCAGTTCCCTCGGGGTAGGAAACACCATATATTTT; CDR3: CASSSLGVGNTIYF
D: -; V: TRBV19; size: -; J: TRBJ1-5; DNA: TGTGCCAGTAGTATATCCCCTGACAGATATCAGCCCCAGCATTTT; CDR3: CASSISPDRYQPQHF
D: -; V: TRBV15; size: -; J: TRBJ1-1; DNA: TGTGCCACCAGCGCTCCACCTAACACTGAAGCTTTCTTT; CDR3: CATSAPPNTEAFF
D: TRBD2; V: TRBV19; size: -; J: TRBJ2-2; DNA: TGTGCCAGTAGTCCCGGACTAGTCAACACCGGGGAGCTGTTTTTT; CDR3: CASSPGLVNTGELFF
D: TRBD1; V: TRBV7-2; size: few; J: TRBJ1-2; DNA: TGTGCCAGCAGCTGGGACAGGGCGGGTTTCGGCTACACCTTC; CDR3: CASSWDRAGFGYTF
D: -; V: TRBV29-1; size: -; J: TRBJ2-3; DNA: TGCAGCGTTGGGGGGAGCGGGTGGACAGATACGCAGTATTTT; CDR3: CSVGGSGWTDTQYF